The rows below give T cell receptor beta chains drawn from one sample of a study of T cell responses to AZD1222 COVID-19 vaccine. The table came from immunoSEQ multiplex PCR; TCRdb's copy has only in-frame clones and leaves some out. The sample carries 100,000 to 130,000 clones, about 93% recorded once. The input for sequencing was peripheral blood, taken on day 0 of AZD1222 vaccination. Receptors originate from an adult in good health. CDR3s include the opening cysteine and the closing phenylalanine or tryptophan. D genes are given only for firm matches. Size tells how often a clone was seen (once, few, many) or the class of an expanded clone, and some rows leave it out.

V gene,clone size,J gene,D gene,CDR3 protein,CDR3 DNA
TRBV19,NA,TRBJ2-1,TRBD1,CASSMGQGNEQFF,TGTGCCAGTAGTATGGGACAGGGGAATGAGCAGTTCTTC
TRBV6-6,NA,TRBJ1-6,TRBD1,CASTLDRGYNSPLHF,TGTGCCAGCACGCTTGACAGGGGCTATAATTCACCCCTCCACTTT
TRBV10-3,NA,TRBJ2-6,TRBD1,CAISYSGTGFSGANVLTF,TGTGCCATCAGTTACTCCGGGACAGGTTTCTCTGGGGCCAACGTCCTGACTTTC
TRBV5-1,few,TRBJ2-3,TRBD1,CASSSALGQSTDTQYF,TGCGCCAGCAGCTCCGCCCTGGGACAGAGCACAGATACGCAGTATTTT
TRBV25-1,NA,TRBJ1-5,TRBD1,CASGRQGDQPQHF,TGTGCCAGCGGCCGACAGGGGGATCAGCCCCAGCATTTT
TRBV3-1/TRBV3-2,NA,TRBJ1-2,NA,CASSQDRGYGYTF,TGTGCCAGCAGCCAAGATCGGGGGTATGGCTACACCTTC
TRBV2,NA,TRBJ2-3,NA,CASSRDITDTQYF,TGTGCTAGCAGTCGGGACATCACAGATACGCAGTATTTT
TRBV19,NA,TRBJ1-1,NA,CASRRTEEYEAFF,TGTGCCAGTAGGCGGACCGAGGAATATGAAGCTTTCTTT
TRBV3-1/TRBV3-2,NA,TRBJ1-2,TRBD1,CASSLKTGASFYTF,TGTGCCAGCAGCTTAAAGACAGGGGCCTCTTTCTACACCTTC
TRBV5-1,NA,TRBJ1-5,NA,CASSEQGYQPQHF,TGCGCCAGCAGCGAGCAGGGGTATCAGCCCCAGCATTTT
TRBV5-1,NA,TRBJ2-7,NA,CASSLAREGVEQYF,TGCGCCAGCAGCTTGGCCAGGGAGGGGGTCGAGCAGTACTTC
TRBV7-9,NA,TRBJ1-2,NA,CASSLLGTGAGGYTF,TGTGCCAGCAGCTTATTGGGAACAGGCGCTGGTGGCTACACCTTC
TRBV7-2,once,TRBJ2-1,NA,CASSEPGAQGEQFF,TGTGCCAGCAGCGAGCCCGGGGCGCAGGGTGAGCAGTTCTTC
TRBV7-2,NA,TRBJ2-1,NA,CASSLQTAAYNEQFF,TGTGCCAGCAGCTTGCAAACTGCAGCTTACAATGAGCAGTTCTTC
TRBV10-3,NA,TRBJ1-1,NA,CAISERDKNTEAFF,TGTGCCATCAGTGAACGGGACAAGAACACTGAAGCTTTCTTT
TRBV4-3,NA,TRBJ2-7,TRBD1,CASSQTTGVHEQYF,TGCGCCAGCAGCCAAACGACAGGGGTCCACGAGCAGTACTTC
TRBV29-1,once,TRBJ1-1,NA,CSVAGFAEAFF,TGCAGCGTTGCGGGGTTTGCGGAAGCTTTCTTT
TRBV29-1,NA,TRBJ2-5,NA,CSVEGGETQYF,TGCAGCGTTGAAGGCGGGGAGACCCAGTACTTC
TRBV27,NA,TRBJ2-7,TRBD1,CASSSPRDRTYEQYF,TGTGCCAGCAGTTCACCCCGGGACAGGACCTACGAGCAGTACTTC
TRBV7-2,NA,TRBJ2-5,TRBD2,CASSSDPGGAGKTQYF,TGTGCCAGCAGCTCCGACCCCGGGGGGGCCGGAAAGACCCAGTACTTC
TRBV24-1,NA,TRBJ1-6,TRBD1,CATSDLDRGRSSYNSPLHF,TGTGCCACCAGTGATTTGGACAGGGGGCGATCCTCCTATAATTCACCCCTCCACTTT
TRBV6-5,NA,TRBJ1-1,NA,CASRRGSNTEAFF,TGTGCCAGCCGTCGGGGATCGAACACTGAAGCTTTCTTT
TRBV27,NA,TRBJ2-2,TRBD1,CASSSPRGSSTGELFF,TGTGCCAGCAGTTCGCCCAGGGGGTCGAGCACCGGGGAGCTGTTTTTT
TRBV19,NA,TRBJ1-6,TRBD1,CASSITGDSPLHF,TGTGCCAGTAGTATAACAGGGGATTCACCCCTCCACTTT
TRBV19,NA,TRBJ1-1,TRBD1,CASSLQTGGVTEAFF,TGTGCCAGTAGTCTTCAGACAGGGGGGGTCACTGAAGCTTTCTTT
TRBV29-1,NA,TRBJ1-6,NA,CSGDGSSSYNSPLHF,TGCAGCGGCGACGGATCGAGCTCCTATAATTCACCCCTCCACTTT
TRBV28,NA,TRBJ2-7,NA,CASRAQGGSYNNYEQYF,TGTGCCAGCAGGGCACAGGGAGGATCATATAATAACTACGAGCAGTACTTC
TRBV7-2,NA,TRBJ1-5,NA,CASSLAARGVGNQPQHF,TGTGCCAGCAGCTTAGCCGCAAGGGGGGTGGGAAATCAGCCCCAGCATTTT
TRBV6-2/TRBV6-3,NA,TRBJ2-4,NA,CASSGAAKNIQYF,TGTGCCAGCAGTGGGGCGGCCAAAAACATTCAGTACTTC
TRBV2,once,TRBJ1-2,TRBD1,CASSERGQYGYTF,TGTGCCAGCAGTGAACGGGGACAGTACGGCTACACCTTC
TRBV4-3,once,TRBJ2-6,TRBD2,CASSQGGGGVSGANVLTF,TGCGCCAGCAGCCAAGGAGGCGGGGGGGTCTCTGGGGCCAACGTCCTGACTTTC
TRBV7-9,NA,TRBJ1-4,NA,CASSLDGPNEKLFF,TGTGCCAGCAGCTTAGACGGACCGAATGAAAAACTGTTTTTT
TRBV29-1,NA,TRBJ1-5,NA,CSVADTRVGQPQHF,TGCAGCGTTGCCGACACACGTGTTGGGCAGCCCCAGCATTTT
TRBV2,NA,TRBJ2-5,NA,CASSALVRPETQYF,TGTGCCAGCAGTGCTCTAGTGAGACCTGAGACCCAGTACTTC
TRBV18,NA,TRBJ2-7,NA,CASSPPGKSYEQYF,TGTGCCAGCTCACCGCCGGGAAAATCCTACGAGCAGTACTTC
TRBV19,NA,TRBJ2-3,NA,CASSIGGSSTDTQYF,TGTGCCAGTAGTATAGGGGGTAGCAGCACAGATACGCAGTATTTT
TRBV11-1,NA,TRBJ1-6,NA,CASSLFLTARNSPLHF,TGTGCCAGCAGCCTATTCCTGACAGCGAGAAATTCACCCCTCCACTTT
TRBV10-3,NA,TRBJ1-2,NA,CAIREDNFGGYTF,TGTGCCATCAGGGAGGACAATTTCGGGGGCTACACCTTC
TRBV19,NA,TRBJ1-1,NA,CASKIDRTLGNTEAFF,TGTGCCAGTAAAATTGACAGGACCCTGGGGAACACTGAAGCTTTCTTT
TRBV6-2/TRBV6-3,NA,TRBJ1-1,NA,CASSSEANTEAFF,TGTGCCAGCAGTTCTGAAGCGAACACTGAAGCTTTCTTT
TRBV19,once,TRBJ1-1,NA,CASSAERTQTEAFF,TGTGCCAGTAGTGCGGAAAGAACCCAAACTGAAGCTTTCTTT
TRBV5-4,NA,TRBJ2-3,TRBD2,CASSAGLAGARYTDTQYF,TGTGCCAGCAGCGCGGGACTAGCGGGGGCGAGATACACAGATACGCAGTATTTT
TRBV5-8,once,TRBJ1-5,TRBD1,CASSSILRTGGGQPQHF,TGTGCCAGCAGCTCAATTCTACGGACAGGGGGCGGACAGCCCCAGCATTTT
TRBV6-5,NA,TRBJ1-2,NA,CASRQPGGGYGYTF,TGTGCCAGCAGACAACCGGGGGGTGGCTATGGCTACACCTTC
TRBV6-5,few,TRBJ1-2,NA,CASSYQVRGLNYGYTF,TGTGCCAGCAGTTACCAAGTGAGAGGGCTTAACTATGGCTACACCTTC
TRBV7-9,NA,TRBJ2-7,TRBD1,CASSPTLGQGRYEQYF,TGTGCCAGCAGCCCAACTCTGGGACAGGGGCGGTACGAGCAGTACTTC
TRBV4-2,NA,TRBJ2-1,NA,CASSQETDVTYNEQFF,TGTGCCAGCAGCCAAGAGACGGACGTTACCTACAATGAGCAGTTCTTC
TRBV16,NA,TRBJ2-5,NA,CASSQSDYRAQYF,TGTGCCAGCAGCCAATCGGACTACCGTGCCCAGTACTTC
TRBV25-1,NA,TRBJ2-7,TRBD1,CASSESGTGMEEQYF,TGTGCCAGCAGTGAGTCCGGGACAGGGATGGAAGAGCAGTACTTC
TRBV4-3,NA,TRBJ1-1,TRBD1,CASSPIYLGQGRGTEAFF,TGCGCCAGCAGCCCCATATACCTGGGACAGGGGCGGGGTACTGAAGCTTTCTTT
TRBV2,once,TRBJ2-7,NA,CASSDFPGLIDEQYF,TGTGCCAGCAGCGACTTTCCGGGGTTGATCGACGAGCAGTACTTC
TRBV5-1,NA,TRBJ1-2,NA,CASSQQGASNYGYTF,TGCGCCAGCAGCCAGCAGGGAGCTTCTAACTATGGCTACACCTTC
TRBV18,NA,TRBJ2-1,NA,CASSPRGGHHEQFF,TGTGCCAGCTCACCGAGAGGCGGCCACCATGAGCAGTTCTTC
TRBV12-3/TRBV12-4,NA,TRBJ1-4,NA,CASSLSREKLFF,TGTGCCAGCAGTTTATCCCGGGAAAAACTGTTTTTT
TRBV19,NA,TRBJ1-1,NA,CASSIDSSIGWTEAFF,TGTGCCAGTAGTATAGATTCTTCTATAGGGTGGACTGAAGCTTTCTTT
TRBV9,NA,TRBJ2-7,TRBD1,CASSVDPGQGYEQYF,TGTGCCAGCAGCGTAGACCCGGGACAGGGCTACGAGCAGTACTTC
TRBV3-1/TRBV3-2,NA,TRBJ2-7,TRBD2,CASSTGLAGAYEQYF,TGTGCCAGCAGCACCGGACTAGCGGGGGCCTACGAGCAGTACTTC
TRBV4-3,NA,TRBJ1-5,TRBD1,CASSQDIGGGGGDQPQHF,TGCGCCAGCAGTCAAGATATAGGGGGTGGAGGGGGCGATCAGCCCCAGCATTTT
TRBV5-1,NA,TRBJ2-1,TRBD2,CASSSGTSGGPSYNEQFF,TGCGCCAGCAGCTCCGGGACTAGCGGGGGCCCCTCCTACAATGAGCAGTTCTTC